This TCR beta chain was observed in a study of OX40 agonist ivuxolimab in advanced cancers. Across the whole study: From roughly 20 to 79 years was the age range, with a mean of approximately 63 years, and around 80% were male. Overall study results and limits: Antigen targets of the expanded peripheral T cells went undetermined.

Using immunoSEQ multiplex PCR, the repertoire was profiled, and TCRdb retains in-frame clones only, with some absent. The sample contains about 93,000 clones, over 75% of which appear only once. The CDR3 covers 15 residues. Per the germline V gene, CDR1 is MDHEN and CDR2 is SYDVKM. Trimming took 8 bases from V and 7 from J, leaving 23 bases between them. On this clone: Antigen unknown.

The material sequenced was CD4+ or CD8+ T cells sorted from blood, taken in a trial of the OX40 agonist ivuxolimab. The receptor was isolated from an adult with an advanced solid tumor such as melanoma, head and neck, liver or kidney cancer. The chain links TRBV28 to TRBJ1-1; no firm D call. For the CDR3, the DNA is TGTGCCAGCGAAGATGGAACAGAATTGAGAGGTGAAGCTTTCTTT. Translating it yields CASEDGTELRGEAFF. Full variable domain (remainder filled in from reference TRBV28 and TRBJ1-1): DVKVTQSSRYLVKRTGEKVFLECVQDMDHENMFWYRQDPGLGLRLIYFSYDVKMKEKGDIPEGYSVSREKKERFSLILESASTNQTSMYLCASEDGTELRGEAFFGQGTRLTVV.